This TCR beta chain was obtained from a study of cytomegalovirus exposure and HLA in healthy donors. This CDR3 has 14 amino acids. V lost 6 bases to trimming and J lost 5 bases, with 17 bases between them. The germline V gene encodes CDR1 KGHSH and CDR2 LQKENI. The PCR used 60 Vbeta and 13 Jbeta primers. Generated by immunoSEQ multiplex PCR, the TCRdb table keeps only in-frame clones and is missing some. Its table records under 100,000 clones. This sequence joins TRBV18 and TRBJ2-7; the D gene is possibly TRBD1 (6 bases). Sequencing was carried out using PBMCs. The clonotype originates from a man aged 30-40 years in good health and CMV-seronegative. The CDR3: CASSSDRSFNEQYF. The CDR3 nucleotides read TGTGCCAGCTCCTCCGACAGGTCTTTCAACGAGCAGTACTTC.